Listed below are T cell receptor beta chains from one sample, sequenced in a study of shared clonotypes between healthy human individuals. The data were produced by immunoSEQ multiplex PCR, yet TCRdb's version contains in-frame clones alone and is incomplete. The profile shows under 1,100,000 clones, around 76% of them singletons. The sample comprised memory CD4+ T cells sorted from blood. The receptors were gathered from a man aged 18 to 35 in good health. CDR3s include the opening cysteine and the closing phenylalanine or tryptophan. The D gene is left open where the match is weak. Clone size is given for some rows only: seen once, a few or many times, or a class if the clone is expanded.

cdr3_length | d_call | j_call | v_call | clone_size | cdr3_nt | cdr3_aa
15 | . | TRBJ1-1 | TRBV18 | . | TGTGCCAGCTCACTCGCCCGAGACCCTGCGCCCGATGCTTTCTTT | CASSLARDPAPDAFF
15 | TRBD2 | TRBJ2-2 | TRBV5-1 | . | TGCGCCAGCAGCTTGGGAGCGGGGGACACCGGGGAGCTGTTTTTT | CASSLGAGDTGELFF
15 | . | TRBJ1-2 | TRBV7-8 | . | TGTGCCAGCAGCTCCCAGGGACGCACCAACTATGGCTACACCTTC | CASSSQGRTNYGYTF
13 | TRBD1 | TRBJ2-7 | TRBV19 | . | TGTGCCAGTAGCGAACAGGGGCTTGGCGAGCAGTACTTC | CASSEQGLGEQYF
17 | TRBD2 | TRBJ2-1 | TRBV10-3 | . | TGTGCCATCAGTGGGGGGGGTAGCGGGATCACCCCTTGGGCTAGGCTCTTC | CAISGGGSGITPWARLF
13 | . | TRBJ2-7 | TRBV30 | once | TGTGCCTGGAGGGGAGCCCCCCAATACGAGCAGTACTTC | CAWRGAPQYEQYF
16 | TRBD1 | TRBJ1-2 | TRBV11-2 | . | TGTGCCAGCAGTGGACAGGGGTTGTCCCTAGCCTATGGCTACACCTTC | CASSGQGLSLAYGYTF
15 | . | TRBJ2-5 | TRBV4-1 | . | TGCGCCAGCAGCCAAGTGGAGCGGGCAAAAGAGACCCAGTACTTC | CASSQVERAKETQYF
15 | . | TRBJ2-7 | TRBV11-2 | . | TGTGCCAGCAGCTCCCTAACGTGGAGTCCCTACGAGCAGTACTTC | CASSSLTWSPYEQYF
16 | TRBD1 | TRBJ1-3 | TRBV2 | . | TGTGCCAGCAGTGTGGGACAGGGGAGCTCTGGAAACACCATATATTTT | CASSVGQGSSGNTIYF
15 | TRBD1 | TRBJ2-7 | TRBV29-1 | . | TGCAGCGTTCGCTCCGGGACAGGGGGGGCCTACGAGCAGTACTTC | CSVRSGTGGAYEQYF
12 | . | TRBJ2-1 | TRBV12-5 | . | TGTGCTAGTGGTTTGTATCTAAATGAGCAGTTCTTC | CASGLYLNEQFF
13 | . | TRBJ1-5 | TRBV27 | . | TGTGCCAGCAATGGGGGTCGCAATCAGCCCCAGCATTTT | CASNGGRNQPQHF
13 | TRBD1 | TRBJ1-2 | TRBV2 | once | TGTGCCAGCATCCCGACAGGGGGCTATGGCTACACCTTC | CASIPTGGYGYTF
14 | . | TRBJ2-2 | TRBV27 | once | TGTGCCAGCAGTTTGGCAGTAAACACCGGGGAGCTGTTTTTT | CASSLAVNTGELFF
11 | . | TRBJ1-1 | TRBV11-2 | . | TGTGCCAGCAGCTTAGGCAGGGAGGCTTTCTTT | CASSLGREAFF
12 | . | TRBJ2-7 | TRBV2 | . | TGTGCCAGCAGTGCAGAAAGAAGCGAGCAGTACTTC | CASSAERSEQYF
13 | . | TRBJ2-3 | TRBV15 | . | TGTGCCAGCCGGGGCCCAAACACAGATACGCAGTATTTT | CASRGPNTDTQYF
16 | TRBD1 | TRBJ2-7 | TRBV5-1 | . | TGCGCCAGCAGCCCCAGGGGGCGGGCGACCTCCTACGAGCAGTACTTC | CASSPRGRATSYEQYF
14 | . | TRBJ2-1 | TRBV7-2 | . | TGTGCCAGCAGCTTGTCCACCGGACAGAATGAGCAGTTCTTC | CASSLSTGQNEQFF
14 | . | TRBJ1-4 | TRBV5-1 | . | TGCGCCAGCAGCGAACAGGGCGCAAATGAAAAACTGTTTTTT | CASSEQGANEKLFF
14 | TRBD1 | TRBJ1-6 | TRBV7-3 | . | TGTGCCAGCAGCTCGGGACAGAAAAATTCACCCCTCCACTTT | CASSSGQKNSPLHF
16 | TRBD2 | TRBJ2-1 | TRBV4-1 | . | TGCGCCAGCAGCACCCAGACTAGCGGGGGCTACAATGAGCAGTTCTTC | CASSTQTSGGYNEQFF
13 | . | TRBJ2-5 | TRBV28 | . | TGTGCCAGCAGTACCGACAGAGGCGGGACCCAGTACTTC | CASSTDRGGTQYF
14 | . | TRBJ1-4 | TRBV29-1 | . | TGCAGCGTTGAAGATGGTTCAACGAGGGAAAAACTGTTTTTT | CSVEDGSTREKLFF
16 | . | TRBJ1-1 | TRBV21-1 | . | TGTGCCAGCAGCAAATGGGGAAGGCAGGGGAACACTGAAGCTTTCTTT | CASSKWGRQGNTEAFF
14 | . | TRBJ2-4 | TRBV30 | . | TGTGCCTGGAGTCCCCTAGCGAACAAAAACATTCAGTACTTC | CAWSPLANKNIQYF
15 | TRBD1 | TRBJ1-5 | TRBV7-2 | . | TGTGCCAGCAGCCCAGGGGGGGGTAGCAATCAGCCCCAGCATTTT | CASSPGGGSNQPQHF
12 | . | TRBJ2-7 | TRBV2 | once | TGTGCCAGCAGTGAAGTAGAGACTGGTCGGTACTTC | CASSEVETGRYF
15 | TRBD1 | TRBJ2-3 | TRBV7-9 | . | TGTGCCAGCAGCTCAAGACAGGGGAGCACAGATACGCAGTATTTT | CASSSRQGSTDTQYF
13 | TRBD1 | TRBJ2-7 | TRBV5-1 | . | TGCGCCAGCAGCCCTGACAGGGCCTACGAGCAGTACTTC | CASSPDRAYEQYF
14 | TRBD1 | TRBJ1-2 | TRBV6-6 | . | TGTGCCAGCAGTTACGGACAGGGGCGGTATGGCTACACCTTC | CASSYGQGRYGYTF
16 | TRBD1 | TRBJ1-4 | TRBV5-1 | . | TGCGCCAGCAGCGATCAGACAGGGAGGACTAATGAAAAACTGTTTTTT | CASSDQTGRTNEKLFF
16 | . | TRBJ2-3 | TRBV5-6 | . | TGTGCCAGCAGCTTGGGTCGCGGGATAAGCGCAGATACGCAGTATTTT | CASSLGRGISADTQYF
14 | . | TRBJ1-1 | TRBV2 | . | TGTGCCAGCAGTCCGGGACGGATGAACACTGAAGCTTTCTTT | CASSPGRMNTEAFF
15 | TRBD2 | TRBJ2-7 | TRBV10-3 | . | TGTGCCATCAGTGGATTGGCGGGAGACATATACGAGCAGTACTTC | CAISGLAGDIYEQYF
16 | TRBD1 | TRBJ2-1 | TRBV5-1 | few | TGCGCCAGCAGTCGCGCCGGGACAGGGGACTACAATGAGCAGTTCTTC | CASSRAGTGDYNEQFF
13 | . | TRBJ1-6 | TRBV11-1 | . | TGTGCCAGCAGCAGGAACCGTGGCTCACCCCTCCACTTT | CASSRNRGSPLHF
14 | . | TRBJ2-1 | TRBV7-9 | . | TGTGCCAGCAGAGCAACTAGCAGACACAATGAGCAGTTCTTC | CASRATSRHNEQFF
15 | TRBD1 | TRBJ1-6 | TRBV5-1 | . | TGCGCCAGCAGCTCCGGACAGGGCGGCATTTCACCCCTCCACTTT | CASSSGQGGISPLHF